The following is a T cell receptor beta chain sequence with its context. These data come from a study of T-cell reconstitution after alpha-beta-depleted transplantation in children. Library preparation (for TCRbeta) was performed with unique molecular identifiers. TCRdb recomputed calls from the PCR reads with MiXCR, one row per CDR3 protein. The table records about 340,000 distinct CDR3 sequences, about a tenth of them present only once. Germline CDR1 reads MDHEN; CDR2 reads SYDVKM. The CDR3 runs to 11 residues. This clonotype originated in a human donor who donated a stem cell graft to a child with acute lymphoblastic leukemia. The rearrangement uses TRBV28 and TRBJ2-7, with D unclear. This sample comprised PBMCs from the stem cell graft donor, obtained from the stem cell graft. DNA of the CDR3: TGTGCACCGGGCGGTCTCTACGAGCAGTACTTC. Its translation: CAPGGLYEQYF.